Reported below is one T cell receptor beta chain. The antigen remains unidentified. Using immunoSEQ multiplex PCR, the repertoire was profiled, and TCRdb retains in-frame clones only, with some absent. The table has 55,000 to 65,000 clones, about nine tenths seen once. This entry belongs to a study of OX40 agonist ivuxolimab in advanced cancers. Study-wide results and caveats: Doses of 0.1 to 3.0 mg/kg were accompanied by clonal expansion of CD4+ and CD8+ blood T cells by week 6. Low normalized T-cell clonal expansion also characterized some of the nonresponders.

Germline assignment: CDR1 MNHNS and CDR2 SASEGT. There are 15 residues in the CDR3. V lost 2 bases, J lost 2 bases, and 12 bases lay in between. The sequence derives from an adult with an advanced solid tumor such as melanoma, head and neck, liver or kidney cancer. The input for sequencing was CD4+ or CD8+ T cells sorted from blood, taken in a trial of the OX40 agonist ivuxolimab. The chain uses TRBV6-1 and TRBJ1-1, with a possible D match to TRBD1 (5 bases). CDR3 nucleotide sequence: TGTGCCAGCAGTGAAATAATGGGGCGAAACACTGAAGCTTTCTTT. Translated: CASSEIMGRNTEAFF.